The rows below give T cell receptor beta chains drawn from one sample of a study of vaccination and CD4 T cells after COVID-19. For these receptors, no antigen is known. One entry per CDR3 protein, called by TCRdb with MiXCR from the PCR reads. The sample lists some 14,000 distinct CDR3 sequences; 50% to 75% were seen once. The sample was CD4+ T cells from blood, cultured in vitro. The receptors come from a human donor who had recovered from COVID-19. The CDR3 runs from the conserved cysteine through the conserved F or W. D genes are given only for firm matches. Size values are once, few and many counts, or a class for expanded clones, and some rows have none.

TRBJ2-1 | NA | TRBV11-1 | NA | CASSLGQDNEQFF | TGTGCCAGCAGCTTAGGACAGGACAATGAGCAGTTCTTC
TRBJ2-7 | NA | TRBV7-9 | TRBD2 | CASSYRTSGDNYEQYF | TGTGCCAGCAGCTACCGGACTAGCGGAGACAACTACGAGCAGTACTTC
TRBJ2-1 | NA | TRBV27 | NA | CASLHGPAPIHNEQFF | TGTGCCAGCCTTCACGGACCGGCTCCGATTCACAATGAGCAGTTCTTC
TRBJ1-1 | NA | TRBV19 | TRBD1 | CASSPGTESNTEAFF | TGTGCCAGTAGTCCTGGGACAGAATCGAACACTGAAGCTTTCTTT
TRBJ1-1 | medium-sized | TRBV7-2 | TRBD1 | CASSPFQGGTEAFF | TGTGCCAGCAGTCCCTTTCAGGGGGGCACTGAAGCTTTCTTT
TRBJ1-6 | NA | TRBV2 | TRBD1 | CASSGTGSSYNSPLHF | TGTGCCAGCAGTGGGACAGGGAGCTCCTATAATTCACCCCTCCACTTT
TRBJ1-1 | once | TRBV20-1 | TRBD1 | CSAPGQGRVGAEAFF | TGCAGTGCTCCAGGACAGGGAAGGGTTGGGGCTGAAGCTTTCTTT
TRBJ2-1 | NA | TRBV7-3 | TRBD2 | CASRSGLAGDEQFF | TGTGCCAGCAGATCGGGACTAGCGGGAGATGAGCAGTTCTTC
TRBJ2-1 | NA | TRBV3-1 | NA | CASSQESRATKNEQFF | TGTGCCAGCAGCCAAGAGAGCCGGGCGACCAAAAATGAGCAGTTCTTC
TRBJ1-1 | NA | TRBV6-1 | TRBD1 | CAIQGALIANTEAFF | TGTGCCATTCAGGGGGCACTGATAGCGAACACTGAAGCTTTCTTT
TRBJ2-5 | few | TRBV11-2 | NA | CASSLNRHALGETQYF | TGTGCCAGCAGCTTAAACAGGCATGCCCTTGGGGAGACCCAGTACTTC
TRBJ2-5 | once | TRBV6-2/TRBV6-3 | TRBD2 | CASSYGGLARETQYF | TGTGCCAGCAGTTACGGGGGACTAGCAAGAGAGACCCAGTACTTC
TRBJ2-7 | NA | TRBV20-1 | NA | CSAREGEDEQYF | TGCAGTGCTAGAGAAGGGGAGGACGAGCAGTACTTC
TRBJ2-7 | NA | TRBV24-1 | NA | CATSDRDPPYEQYF | TGTGCCACCAGTGACCGGGACCCCCCCTACGAGCAGTACTTC
TRBJ2-1 | NA | TRBV11-3 | NA | CASSLERGPFYEQFF | TGTGCCAGCAGCTTAGAGCGGGGTCCCTTCTATGAGCAGTTCTTC
TRBJ1-6 | few | TRBV20-1 | NA | CSASLSLGYNSPLHF | TGCAGTGCTAGCCTCTCCCTGGGGTATAATTCACCCCTCCACTTT
TRBJ2-2 | NA | TRBV30 | TRBD2 | CAWSVALAGVGELFF | TGTGCCTGGAGTGTGGCGCTAGCGGGAGTGGGGGAGCTGTTTTTT
TRBJ2-3 | few | TRBV19 | NA | CASIGWGGDTQYF | TGTGCCAGTATCGGGTGGGGTGGGGATACGCAGTATTTT
TRBJ1-4 | NA | TRBV29-1 | NA | CSGGETWELFF | TGCAGCGGGGGGGAGACATGGGAACTGTTTTTT
TRBJ2-1 | once | TRBV7-2 | TRBD2 | CASSLASGGHPGFNEQFF | TGTGCCAGCAGCTTGGCTAGCGGGGGGCATCCTGGATTCAATGAGCAGTTCTTC
TRBJ2-5 | NA | TRBV12-3/TRBV12-4 | TRBD2 | CASSLGSGGRSTETQYF | TGTGCCAGCAGTTTAGGGAGTGGCGGGAGGAGTACAGAGACCCAGTACTTC
TRBJ2-5 | NA | TRBV7-2 | TRBD1 | CASSSGTGLQETQYF | TGTGCCAGCAGCTCCGGGACAGGTCTACAAGAGACCCAGTACTTC
TRBJ1-6 | few | TRBV24-1 | NA | CATSDRQYSYNSPLHF | TGTGCCACCAGTGACCGACAGTACTCCTATAATTCACCCCTCCACTTT
TRBJ2-3 | NA | TRBV7-9 | NA | CASSPGRSATDTQYF | TGTGCCAGCAGCCCCGGGCGGTCCGCCACAGATACGCAGTATTTT
TRBJ2-7 | NA | TRBV20-1 | NA | CSAREKESWDTPYEQYF | TGCAGTGCTAGAGAAAAGGAGTCTTGGGACACTCCCTACGAGCAGTACTTC
TRBJ2-1 | NA | TRBV11-3 | NA | CASSSNPGLAHNEQFF | TGTGCCAGCAGCTCGAATCCCGGGTTAGCACACAATGAGCAGTTCTTC
TRBJ1-1 | NA | TRBV7-9 | NA | CASTSGANTEAFF | TGTGCCAGCACCTCCGGGGCAAACACTGAAGCTTTCTTT
TRBJ1-4 | NA | TRBV20-1 | NA | CSASNREVAKLFF | TGCAGTGCTAGTAACAGGGAAGTAGCGAAACTGTTTTTT
TRBJ1-1 | few | TRBV4-1 | TRBD1 | CASDPGQGSWTEAFF | TGCGCCAGCGATCCGGGACAGGGCTCGTGGACTGAAGCTTTCTTT
TRBJ1-6 | NA | TRBV6-1 | NA | CASRIAGGYNSPLHF | TGTGCCAGCAGGATCGCCGGGGGTTATAATTCACCCCTCCACTTT
TRBJ2-5 | NA | TRBV11-2 | TRBD2 | CASSFSRAGGETQYF | TGTGCCAGCAGTTTCTCACGAGCGGGAGGTGAGACCCAGTACTTC
TRBJ2-5 | once | TRBV6-1 | TRBD2 | CASSEAGGRGETQYF | TGTGCCAGCAGTGAAGCGGGCGGGAGAGGAGAGACCCAGTACTTC
TRBJ2-7 | once | TRBV6-2/TRBV6-3 | TRBD2 | CASGQREVYEQYF | TGTGCCAGCGGGCAGCGGGAGGTCTACGAGCAGTACTTC
TRBJ1-1 | NA | TRBV5-4 | NA | CASSLPLQDTEAFF | TGTGCCAGCAGCTTGCCCCTACAGGACACTGAAGCTTTCTTT
TRBJ2-2 | NA | TRBV27 | NA | CASRSSQHRGELFF | TGTGCCAGCAGATCCTCCCAACACCGAGGGGAGCTGTTTTTT
TRBJ1-1 | once | TRBV30 | NA | CAWSREGDTEAFF | TGTGCCTGGAGTCGGGAGGGGGACACTGAAGCTTTCTTT
TRBJ2-2 | NA | TRBV28 | NA | CASNPGAEFNTGELFF | TGTGCCAGCAACCCGGGAGCGGAATTTAACACCGGGGAGCTGTTTTTT